The 30 T cell receptor beta chains in this list originate from one sample, sequenced in a study of T-cell reconstitution after alpha-beta-depleted transplantation in children. Preparation of the TCRbeta library was carried out with unique molecular identifiers. TCRdb processed the PCR reads anew with MiXCR; each CDR3 protein has one entry. Of fewer than 150,000 distinct CDR3 sequences listed, approximately 8.7% are singletons. The material was PBMCs, mostly from graft donor cells, obtained 180 days after TCRalphabeta/CD19-depleted stem cell transplant. The receptor source for this set is a girl less than two years old who had a stem cell transplant for combined immunodeficiency, so the T cells may come from the graft donor.

The rearrangement joins TRBV28 to TRBJ2-3; D is perhaps TRBD1 or TRBD2 (5 bases each). Germline-derived CDR1 and CDR2 are MDHEN and SYDVKM. Trimming cost V 2 bases and J 4 bases, with 13 bases left between them. The CDR3 totals 15 residues. CDR3 amino acids: CASSLNEGWADTQYF. CDR3 DNA: TGTGCCAGCAGTTTAAATGAGGGGTGGGCAGATACGCAGTATTTT.

This clonotype was observed a few times. This sequence joins TRBV7-2 and TRBJ2-1, with D possibly called TRBD1 or TRBD2 (6 bases each). V gave up 5 bases and J gave up 7 bases, with 21 bases separating them. Germline CDR1 and CDR2: SGHTA and FQGNSA. CDR3 length: 16 residues. Here the CDR3 reads CASSPNRALGGNEQFF. Here the CDR3 DNA reads TGTGCCAGCAGCCCCAATAGGGCGCTAGGGGGGAATGAGCAGTTCTTC.

Many counts were recorded for this clonotype. The rearrangement joins TRBV7-9 to TRBJ2-1; perhaps D is TRBD1 or TRBD2 (5 bases each). Germline V gene lookup returns CDR1 SEHNR and CDR2 FQNEAQ (reference sequence). V was clipped by 1 base and J by 12 bases, with 10 bases between them. The CDR3 is made up of 12 amino acids. CDR3 nucleotide sequence: TGTGCCAGCAGCTTAGTGGGGGAGCGGCAGTTCTTC. This codes for CASSLVGERQFF.

V gene TRBV5-1 combines with J gene TRBJ2-2, with 8 bases identical to TRBD1. The germline V gene has CDR1 SGHRS and CDR2 YFSETQ. V dropped 2 bases and J dropped 6; count of bases not matched to a gene: 9. This CDR3 has 16 amino acids. Here the CDR3 DNA reads TGCGCCAGCAGCTTTGCAACCGCGACAGGGGCCGGGGAGCTGTTTTTT. Its translation: CASSFATATGAGELFF.

As for this clonotype: The junction departs from the called germline gene at one end, perhaps through a read error. The gene calls are TRBV7-8 and TRBJ2-7, with 7 bases aligning to TRBD1. CDR3 length: 15 amino acids. In germline, CDR1 is SGHVS, CDR2 FQNEAQ. The CDR3 nucleotides are TGTGCCAGCAGCTTAGCGCGACAGGGCACCTACGACCAGTACTTC. Translating it yields CASSLARQGTYDQYF.

This clonotype occurred many times. This chain links TRBV28 with TRBJ1-5; weak D call: TRBD1 (5 bases). V shed 5 bases and J shed 3 bases, with 14 bases lying between them. Looked up from germline, CDR1 is MDHEN and CDR2 is SYDVKM. CDR3 size: 15 residues. CDR3 sequence reads: CASSLGRVFNQPQHF. CDR3 sequence (DNA): TGTGCCAGCAGTCTTGGCAGGGTATTCAATCAGCCCCAGCATTTT.

V usage is TRBV20-1 and J usage is TRBJ2-7; unclear D gene. The CDR3 has 15 residues. The ends were cut back, 3 bases at V and 1 base at J, with 16 bases in the middle. Germline V lookup: CDR1 DFQATT, CDR2 SNEGSKA (reference sequence). CDR3 sequence reads: CSARLHGIGSYEQYF. The CDR3 region has the DNA TGCAGTGCTAGGCTACATGGGATAGGGTCCTACGAGCAGTACTTC.

Ten or more counts support this clonotype. The chain carries TRBV5-1 and TRBJ2-7, with D maybe TRBD1 (5 bases). This CDR3 contains 13 residues. V dropped 1 base and J dropped 6 bases, with 11 bases sitting between them. In germline, CDR1 is SGHRS, CDR2 YFSETQ. CDR3 residues: CASSLRQGGEQYF. The DNA for the CDR3 is TGCGCCAGCAGCTTGCGTCAGGGTGGCGAGCAGTACTTC.

The rearrangement joins TRBV9 to TRBJ2-7; 7 bases are shared with TRBD1. Trimming removed 3 bases from V and 7 bases from J; junction bases left unmatched: 10. There are 14 residues in the CDR3. From germline, CDR1 is SGDLS and CDR2 YYNGEE. The CDR3 region has the DNA TGTGCCAGCAGCGACGACAGGGATCGAGGGGAGCAGTACTTC. This sequence encodes CASSDDRDRGEQYF.

The rearrangement uses TRBV5-1 and TRBJ2-7; D is possibly TRBD2 (6 bases). Trimming removed 0 bases at V and 4 bases at J, with 8 bases between. Germline loops: CDR1 SGHRS, CDR2 YFSETQ. The CDR3 is 13 residues long. This chain's CDR3 is CASSLESGYEQYF. CDR3 nucleotides: TGCGCCAGCAGCTTGGAAAGCGGGTACGAGCAGTACTTC.

The rearrangement joins TRBV12-3 or TRBV12-4 to TRBJ2-3; 7 bases map to TRBD2. The ends lost 5 bases at V and 2 bases at J; junction bases unmatched: 4. There are 14 residues in the CDR3. CDR3 protein: CASSRDYTTDTQYF. The CDR3 nucleotides are TGTGCCAGCAGTCGGGACTACACCACAGATACGCAGTATTTT.

In this sample, this clonotype turned up a few times. The J gene is TRBJ2-1, the V gene TRBV11-3; 7 bases agree with TRBD2. There are 22 residues in the CDR3. V gave up 1 base and J gave up 0 bases; unmatched junction bases: 21. Per germline, CDR1 SGHNT and CDR2 YENEEA. The CDR3 DNA sequence: TGTGCCAGCAGCTTAGGCCCACCCGATCCCCTTCTAGCGGAAAGCTCCTACAATGAGCAGTTCTTC. Its translation is CASSLGPPDPLLAESSYNEQFF.

The rearrangement joins TRBV5-6 to TRBJ2-3, with D unresolved. CDR1 is SGHDT, CDR2 YYEEEE, per germline. The V gene lost 1 base and the J gene lost 0 bases, with 6 bases spanning the gap. The CDR3 consists of 14 residues. The CDR3 sequence: CASSLYGSTDTQYF. The DNA for the CDR3 is TGTGCCAGCAGCTTGTATGGTAGCACAGATACGCAGTATTTT.

This clonotype was counted between two and nine times. The genes are TRBV7-2 and TRBJ1-6, with D possibly TRBD1 on 5 matching bases. Germline V CDR1 and CDR2: SGHTA, FQGNSA. The CDR3 loop spans 13 amino acids. V lost 1 base to trimming and J lost 8 bases, with 6 bases between them. CDR3 coding DNA: TGTGCCAGCAGCTTAGAGGGGTATTCACCCCTCCACTTT. Its translation is CASSLEGYSPLHF.

This clonotype was observed a handful of times. The J gene is TRBJ2-3, the V gene TRBV28; D is possibly TRBD2 (7 bases). The V gene lost 6 bases and the J gene lost 4 bases, with 17 bases spanning the gap. Germline V gene lookup returns CDR1 MDHEN and CDR2 SYDVKM. This CDR3 region has 15 residues. DNA for the CDR3: TGTGCCAGCAGAGGCCGGGGGGCCAGGGCAGATACGCAGTATTTT. This sequence encodes CASRGRGARADTQYF.

J is TRBJ2-7 and V is TRBV6-2 or TRBV6-3, with TRBD2 matching 11 bases. Germline loops: CDR1 MNHEY, CDR2 SVGEGT. The junction had 6 bases not matched to a gene; V was cut back by 2 bases and J by 0 bases. CDR3 size: 17 residues. The CDR3 loop reads CASSYRTSGLLSYEQYF. The CDR3 DNA follows: TGTGCCAGCAGTTACCGGACTAGCGGGCTTCTCTCCTACGAGCAGTACTTC.

The genes are TRBV27 and TRBJ2-1; TRBD2 matches at 9 bases. Trimming at V came to 1 base and at J to 6 bases, leaving 7 bases not matched to a gene. Germline V gene data show CDR1 as MNHEY and CDR2 as SMNVEV (reference sequence). This CDR3 comprises 16 residues. Here the CDR3 reads CASSLYGGGAINEQFF. The CDR3 DNA sequence: TGTGCCAGCAGTTTATACGGCGGGGGGGCCATCAATGAGCAGTTCTTC.

This chain links TRBV5-4 with TRBJ1-5; 9 nucleotides align to TRBD1. This CDR3 is built from 17 residues. V shed 4 bases, J shed 5 bases, and the junction held 13 bases outside the gene matches. Germline-derived CDR1 and CDR2 are SGHNT and YYREEE (reference sequence). Here the CDR3 DNA reads TGTGCCAGCAGCCGTTGGGGGGGACAGGGCGAAGATCAGCCCCAGCATTTT. Its protein product is CASSRWGGQGEDQPQHF.

This clonotype was counted only a few times. J is TRBJ2-1 and V is TRBV7-2; TRBD2 agrees at 12 bases. Germline lookup yields CDR1 SGHTA and CDR2 FQGNSA. CDR3 length: 17 amino acids. V shed 3 bases and J 4 bases; nucleotides not matched to a gene: 7. The CDR3 coding sequence is TGTGCCAGCAGCTTTCCGACTAGCGGGGGACTATACAATGAGCAGTTCTTC. This encodes CASSFPTSGGLYNEQFF. The full variable domain, its missing parts supplied by reference TRBV7-2 and TRBJ2-1, is GAGVSQSPSNKVTEKGKDVELRCDPISGHTALYWYRQSLGQGLEFLIYFQGNSAPDKSGLPSDRFSAERTGGSVSTLTIQRTQQEDSAVYLCASSFPTSGGLYNEQFFGPGTRLTVL.

The chain uses TRBV29-1 and TRBJ2-1; TRBD1 might be the D (6 bases). The CDR3 is 12 amino acids. The V gene's germline CDR1 is SQVTM and CDR2 ANQGSEA. V lost 7 bases and J 4 bases, leaving 11 bases between the germline ends. The CDR3 reads CSGHTGYNEQFF. In DNA, the CDR3 is TGCAGCGGACACACAGGGTACAATGAGCAGTTCTTC.

This chain uses TRBV12-3 or TRBV12-4 with TRBJ2-2; D unresolved. The CDR3 has 14 residues. V was trimmed by 8 bases and J by 6 bases, leaving 16 bases between them. CDR3 protein: CASLLDGAAGELFF. The CDR3 DNA sequence: TGTGCCAGCCTCCTGGACGGTGCCGCCGGGGAGCTGTTTTTT.

CDR3 residues: CAWSVPTSGYGYTF. CDR3 in DNA: TGTGCCTGGAGTGTTCCAACCAGCGGCTATGGCTACACCTTC. The chain links TRBV30 to TRBJ1-2, with D uncertain. There are 14 residues in the CDR3. Trimming took off 0 bases at V and 4 bases at J, with 12 bases between the two ends. The V gene's germline CDR1 is GTSNPN and CDR2 SVGIG (reference sequence). Full variable domain (outside the CDR3, taken from reference TRBV30 and TRBJ1-2): SQTIHQWPATLVQPVGSPLSLECTVEGTSNPNLYWYRQAAGRGLQLLFYSVGIGQISSEVPQNLSASRPQDRQFILSSKKLLLSDSGFYLCAWSVPTSGYGYTFGSGTRLTVV.

This clonotype has at least ten counts. The V call is TRBV7-3, the J call TRBJ2-5; D is possibly TRBD1 or TRBD2 (5 bases each). CDR3 length: 13 residues. In germline, CDR1 is SGHTA, CDR2 FQGTGA. V was pared by 1 base and J by 5 bases, with 8 bases between. The DNA for the CDR3 is TGTGCCAGCAGCTTAAATGAGGGGGAGACCCAGTACTTC. Encoded protein: CASSLNEGETQYF.

The chain couples TRBV28 to TRBJ2-5; TRBD1 matches 7 bases. Germline-derived CDR1 and CDR2 are MDHEN and SYDVKM. J gave up 0 bases and V 2 bases, and 3 bases lay outside the gene matches. CDR3 length: 15 amino acids. DNA of the CDR3: TGTGCCAGCAGTTTACCGGACAGGCACCAAGAGACCCAGTACTTC. It codes for CASSLPDRHQETQYF. Combining the CDR3 with reference TRBV28 and TRBJ2-5 gives the whole variable domain DVKVTQSSRYLVKRTGEKVFLECVQDMDHENMFWYRQDPGLGLRLIYFSYDVKMKEKGDIPEGYSVSREKKERFSLILESASTNQTSMYLCASSLPDRHQETQYFGPGTRLLVL.

The CDR3 here is CASSGWGGVRSPLHF. In nucleotides, the CDR3 is TGTGCCAGCAGTGGGTGGGGAGGAGTTCGGTCACCCCTCCACTTT. The J gene is TRBJ1-6, the V gene TRBV27; D is unresolved. The V and J ends lost 5 bases and 10 bases respectively, with 18 bases between them. The CDR3 has 15 amino acids. CDR1 and CDR2 from the germline V gene are MNHEY and SMNVEV (reference sequence).

The chain is built from TRBV20-1 and TRBJ2-1; 7 nucleotides match TRBD1. Germline-derived CDR1 and CDR2 are DFQATT and SNEGSKA (reference sequence). The CDR3 spans 14 residues. With V trimmed by 0 bases and J by 4 bases, 3 bases remained unmatched. The CDR3 DNA is TGCAGTGCTAGAGATCAGGACAGGTACAATGAGCAGTTCTTC. It is translated as CSARDQDRYNEQFF.

This clonotype was detected only a few times. V gene TRBV7-2 combines with J gene TRBJ2-3, with 7 bases matching TRBD1. From germline, CDR1 is SGHTA and CDR2 FQGNSA. CDR3 length: 14 residues. With V trimmed by 6 bases and J by 5 bases, 8 bases remained unmatched. CDR3 protein: CASRRRQGRDTQYF. CDR3 in DNA: TGTGCCAGCAGACGTCGACAGGGAAGAGATACGCAGTATTTT.

This clonotype came up a few times. This rearrangement joins TRBV29-1 to TRBJ2-2; D might be TRBD2 (6 bases). This CDR3 contains 13 residues. CDR1 and CDR2 (germline): SQVTM, ANQGSEA. Deletions cut 6 bases from V and 6 bases from J, with 14 bases between. The CDR3 DNA reads as TGCAGCGTCCGTCGGAGGGAAGCCGGGGAGCTGTTTTTT. Translating it yields CSVRRREAGELFF.

The J gene is TRBJ1-1, the V gene TRBV12-3 or TRBV12-4; the D gene is possibly TRBD1 (5 bases). The CDR3 contains 16 residues. Trimming stripped 0 bases from V and 1 base from J, with 12 bases between. The CDR3 loop reads CASSLARGARNTEAFF. The CDR3 region has the DNA TGTGCCAGCAGTTTAGCGCGAGGGGCGAGGAACACTGAAGCTTTCTTT.

This clonotype was counted a few times. The V gene is TRBV10-3, the J gene TRBJ1-6; 7 positions match TRBD1. V lost 0 bases to trimming and J lost 7 bases; unmatched junction nucleotides: 3. From germline, CDR1 is ENHRY and CDR2 SYGVKD. The CDR3 extends over 15 amino acids. CDR3 in amino acids: CAISESTGANSPLHF. CDR3 DNA sequence: TGTGCCATCAGTGAGTCAACAGGGGCAAATTCACCCCTCCACTTT.